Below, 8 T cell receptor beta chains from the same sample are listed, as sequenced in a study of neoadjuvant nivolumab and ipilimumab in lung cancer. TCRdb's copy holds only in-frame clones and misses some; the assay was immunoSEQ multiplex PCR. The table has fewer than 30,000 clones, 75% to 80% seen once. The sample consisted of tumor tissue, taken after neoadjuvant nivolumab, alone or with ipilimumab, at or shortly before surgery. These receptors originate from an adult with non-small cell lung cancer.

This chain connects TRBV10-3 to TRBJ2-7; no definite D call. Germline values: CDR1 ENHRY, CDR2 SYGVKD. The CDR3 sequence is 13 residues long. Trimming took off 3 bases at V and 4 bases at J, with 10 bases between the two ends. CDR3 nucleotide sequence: TGTGCCATCAGTGAACTTACCGGGTACGAGCAGTACTTC. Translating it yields CAISELTGYEQYF.

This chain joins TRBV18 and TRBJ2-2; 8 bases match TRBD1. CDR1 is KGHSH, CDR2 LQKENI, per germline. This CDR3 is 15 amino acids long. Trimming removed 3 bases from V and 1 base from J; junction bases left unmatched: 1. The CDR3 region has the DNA TGTGCCAGCTCACCGGGACAGGTGAACACCGGGGAGCTGTTTTTT. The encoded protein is CASSPGQVNTGELFF. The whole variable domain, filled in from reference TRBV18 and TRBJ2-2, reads NAGVMQNPRHLVRRRGQEARLRCSPMKGHSHVYWYRQLPEEGLKFMVYLQKENIIDESGMPKERFSAEFPKEGPSILRIQQVVRGDSAAYFCASSPGQVNTGELFFGEGSRLTVL.

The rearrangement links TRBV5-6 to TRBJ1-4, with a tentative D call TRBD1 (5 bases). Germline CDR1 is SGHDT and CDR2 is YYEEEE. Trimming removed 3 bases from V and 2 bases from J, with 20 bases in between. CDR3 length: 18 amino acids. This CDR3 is CASSSGRMIGATNEKLFF. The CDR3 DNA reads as TGTGCCAGCAGCTCGGGCAGAATGATCGGGGCGACTAATGAAAAACTGTTTTTT.

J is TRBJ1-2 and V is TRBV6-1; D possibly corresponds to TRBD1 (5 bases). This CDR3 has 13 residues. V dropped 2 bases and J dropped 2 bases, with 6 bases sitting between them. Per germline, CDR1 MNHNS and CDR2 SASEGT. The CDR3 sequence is CASSEQGNYGYTF. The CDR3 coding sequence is TGTGCCAGCAGTGAACAGGGAAACTATGGCTACACCTTC.

The CDR3 DNA follows: TGTGCCAGCAGCTCCGACGTTGGGAAGTCGTCCCGTGGTGGCTACACCTTC. It encodes CASSSDVGKSSRGGYTF. The chain couples TRBV7-9 to TRBJ1-2; D unclear. CDR3 length equals 17 residues. CDR1 is SEHNR, CDR2 FQNEAQ, per germline (reference sequence). V dropped 4 bases and J dropped 7 bases, with 25 bases sitting between them.

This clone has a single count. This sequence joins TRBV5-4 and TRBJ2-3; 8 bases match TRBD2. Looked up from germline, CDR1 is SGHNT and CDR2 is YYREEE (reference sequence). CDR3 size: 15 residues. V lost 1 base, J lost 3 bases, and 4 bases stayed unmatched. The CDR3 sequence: CASSLRGGRTDTQYF. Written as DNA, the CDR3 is TGTGCCAGCAGCTTGCGCGGGGGGAGGACAGATACGCAGTATTTT.

CDR3 bases: TGCAGTGCTAGTAATCGAGAGACCCAGTACTTC. Protein product: CSASNRETQYF. The chain links TRBV20-1 to TRBJ2-5; D ambiguous. Germline V gene data show CDR1 as DFQATT and CDR2 as SNEGSKA (reference sequence). V lost 3 bases and J 4 bases, leaving 6 bases between the germline ends. The CDR3 has 11 amino acids.

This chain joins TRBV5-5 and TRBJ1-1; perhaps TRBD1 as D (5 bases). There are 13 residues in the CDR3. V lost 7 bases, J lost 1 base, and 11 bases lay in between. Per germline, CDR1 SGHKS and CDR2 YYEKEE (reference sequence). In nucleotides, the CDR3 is TGTGCCAGCTCGGGGGGGAGGAACACTGAAGCTTTCTTT. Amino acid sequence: CASSGGRNTEAFF. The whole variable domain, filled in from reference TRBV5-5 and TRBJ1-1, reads DAGVTQSPTHLIKTRGQQVTLRCSPISGHKSVSWYQQVLGQGPQFIFQYYEKEERGRGNFPDRFSARQFPNYSSELNVNALLLGDSALYLCASSGGRNTEAFFGQGTRLTVV.